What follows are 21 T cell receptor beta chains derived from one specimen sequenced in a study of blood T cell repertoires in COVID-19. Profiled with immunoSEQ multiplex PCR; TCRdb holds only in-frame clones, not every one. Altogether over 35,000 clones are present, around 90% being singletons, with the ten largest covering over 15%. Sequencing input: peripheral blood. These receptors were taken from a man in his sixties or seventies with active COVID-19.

This CDR3 reads CASSSRTGGSYEQYF. DNA for the CDR3: TGTGCCAGTAGTTCCAGGACAGGGGGTTCCTACGAGCAGTACTTC. V is TRBV19 and J is TRBJ2-7, with 10 bases fitting TRBD1. Germline values: CDR1 LNHDA, CDR2 SQIVND (reference sequence). This CDR3 has 15 residues. V lost 5 bases and J lost 1; bases outside the gene matches: 5.

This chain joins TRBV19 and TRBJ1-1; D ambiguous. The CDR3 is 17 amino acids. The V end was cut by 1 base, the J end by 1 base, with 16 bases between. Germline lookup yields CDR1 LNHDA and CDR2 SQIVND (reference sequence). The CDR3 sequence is CASSIVRGYGENTEAFF. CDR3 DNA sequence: TGTGCCAGTAGTATAGTGCGCGGGTATGGAGAGAACACTGAAGCTTTCTTT.

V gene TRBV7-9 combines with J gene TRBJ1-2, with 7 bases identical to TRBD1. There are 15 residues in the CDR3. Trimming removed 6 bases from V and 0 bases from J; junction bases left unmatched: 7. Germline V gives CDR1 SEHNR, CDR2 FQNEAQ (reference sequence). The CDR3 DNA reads TGTGCCAGCAGACATACAGGGGATTCTAACTATGGCTACACCTTC. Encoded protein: CASRHTGDSNYGYTF.

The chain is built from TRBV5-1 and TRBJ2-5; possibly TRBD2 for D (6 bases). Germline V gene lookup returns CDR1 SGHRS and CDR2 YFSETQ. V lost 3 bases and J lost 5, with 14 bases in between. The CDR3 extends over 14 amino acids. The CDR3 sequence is CASSWRAGPETQYF. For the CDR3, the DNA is TGCGCCAGCAGCTGGAGGGCAGGGCCTGAGACCCAGTACTTC.

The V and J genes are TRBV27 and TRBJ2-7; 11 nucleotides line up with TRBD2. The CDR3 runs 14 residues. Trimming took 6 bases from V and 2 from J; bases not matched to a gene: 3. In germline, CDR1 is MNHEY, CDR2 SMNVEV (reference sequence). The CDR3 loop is CASRGLAGPYEQYF. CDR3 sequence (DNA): TGTGCCAGCAGAGGACTAGCGGGCCCCTACGAGCAGTACTTC.

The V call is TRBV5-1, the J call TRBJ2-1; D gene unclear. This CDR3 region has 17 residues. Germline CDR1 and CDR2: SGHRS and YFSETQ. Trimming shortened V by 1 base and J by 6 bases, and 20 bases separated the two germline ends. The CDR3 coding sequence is TGCGCCAGCAGCTTGAGTCGTCCTAGTCGGGTCGGCAATGAGCAGTTCTTC. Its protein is CASSLSRPSRVGNEQFF.

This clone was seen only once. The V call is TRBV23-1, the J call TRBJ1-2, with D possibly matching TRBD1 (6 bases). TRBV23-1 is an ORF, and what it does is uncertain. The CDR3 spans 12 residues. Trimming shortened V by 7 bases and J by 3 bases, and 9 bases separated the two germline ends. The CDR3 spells CASTRTDYGYTF. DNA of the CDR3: TGCGCCAGCACCCGGACAGACTATGGCTACACCTTC.

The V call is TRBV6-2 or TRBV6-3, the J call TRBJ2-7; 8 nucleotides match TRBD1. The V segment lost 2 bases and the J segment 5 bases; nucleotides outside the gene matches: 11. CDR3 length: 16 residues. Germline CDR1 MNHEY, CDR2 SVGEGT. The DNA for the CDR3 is TGTGCCAGCAGTTACGATATGAGGACAGGGTTCCACGAGCAGTACTTC. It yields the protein CASSYDMRTGFHEQYF.

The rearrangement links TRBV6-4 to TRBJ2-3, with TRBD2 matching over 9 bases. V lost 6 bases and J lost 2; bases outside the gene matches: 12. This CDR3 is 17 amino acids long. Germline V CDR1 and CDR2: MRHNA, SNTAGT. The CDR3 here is CASSPEGLAGYTDTQYF. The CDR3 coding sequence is TGTGCCAGCAGCCCCGAAGGGCTAGCGGGGTACACAGATACGCAGTATTTT.

The CDR3 is CASSASREFDTGELFF. The CDR3, as DNA: TGTGCCAGCAGTGCCTCGCGGGAGTTTGACACCGGGGAGCTGTTTTTT. The V call is TRBV6-6, the J call TRBJ2-2, with TRBD2 identical over 7 bases. V trimming: 5 bases; J trimming: 3 bases; junction bases outside the gene matches: 9. The CDR3 length is 16 residues. Germline-derived CDR1 and CDR2 are MNHNY and SVGAGI (reference sequence).

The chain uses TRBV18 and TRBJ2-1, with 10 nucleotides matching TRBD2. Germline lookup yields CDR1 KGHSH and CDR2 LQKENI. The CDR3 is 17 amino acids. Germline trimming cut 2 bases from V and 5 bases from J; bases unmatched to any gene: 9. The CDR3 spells CASSPNSGLAGDNEQFF. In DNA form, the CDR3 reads TGTGCCAGCTCACCAAATTCAGGGCTAGCGGGAGACAATGAGCAGTTCTTC.

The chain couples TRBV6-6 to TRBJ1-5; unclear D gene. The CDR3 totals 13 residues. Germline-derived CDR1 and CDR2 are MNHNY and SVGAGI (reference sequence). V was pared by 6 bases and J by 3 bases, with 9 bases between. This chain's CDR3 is CASSPGTNQPQHF. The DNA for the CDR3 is TGTGCCAGCAGCCCGGGTACCAATCAGCCCCAGCATTTT.

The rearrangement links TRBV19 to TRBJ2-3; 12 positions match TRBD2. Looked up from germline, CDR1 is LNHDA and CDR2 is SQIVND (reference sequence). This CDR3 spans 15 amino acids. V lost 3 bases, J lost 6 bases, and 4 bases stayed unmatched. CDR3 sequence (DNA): TGTGCCAGTAGTATGACTAGCGGGAGTTACGATACGCAGTATTTT. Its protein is CASSMTSGSYDTQYF. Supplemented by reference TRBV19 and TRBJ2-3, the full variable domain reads DGGITQSPKYLFRKEGQNVTLSCEQNLNHDAMYWYRQDPGQGLRLIYYSQIVNDFQKGDIAEGYSVSREKKESFPLTVTSAQKNPTAFYLCASSMTSGSYDTQYFGPGTRLTVL.

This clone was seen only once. The CDR3 coding sequence is TGTGCCAGCAGTGATAGCGGGGCCTTTGAGCAGTACTTC. This translates into CASSDSGAFEQYF. V gene TRBV28 combines with J gene TRBJ2-7; 8 positions match TRBD2. CDR3 size: 13 residues. Losses at the gene ends were 5 bases for V and 7 bases for J; bases not matched to a gene: 7. Germline CDR1 reads MDHEN; CDR2 reads SYDVKM.

CDR3 amino acids: CASSFGTPFQPQHF. CDR3 nucleotides: TGTGCCAGCAGCTTTGGGACACCTTTTCAGCCCCAGCATTTT. The rearrangement links TRBV4-2 to TRBJ1-5; D might be TRBD1 (6 bases). Germline assignment: CDR1 LGHNA and CDR2 YNFKEQ. This CDR3 has 14 amino acids. The V end lost 5 bases, the J end lost 6 bases, and 14 bases lay between the germline ends.

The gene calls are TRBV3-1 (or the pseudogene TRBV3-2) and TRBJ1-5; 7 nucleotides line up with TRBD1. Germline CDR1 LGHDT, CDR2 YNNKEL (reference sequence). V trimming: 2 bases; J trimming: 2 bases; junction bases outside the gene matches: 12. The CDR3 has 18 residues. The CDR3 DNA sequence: TGTGCCAGCAGCCAAAGCAGGAGGGGGCGCCCCGGCAATCAGCCCCAGCATTTT. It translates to CASSQSRRGRPGNQPQHF.

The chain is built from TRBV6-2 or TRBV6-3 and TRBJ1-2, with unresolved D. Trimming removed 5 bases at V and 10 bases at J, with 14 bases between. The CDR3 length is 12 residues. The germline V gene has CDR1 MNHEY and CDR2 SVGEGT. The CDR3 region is CASSPPAGSYTF. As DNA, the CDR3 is TGTGCCAGCAGTCCCCCGGCAGGCTCCTACACCTTC.

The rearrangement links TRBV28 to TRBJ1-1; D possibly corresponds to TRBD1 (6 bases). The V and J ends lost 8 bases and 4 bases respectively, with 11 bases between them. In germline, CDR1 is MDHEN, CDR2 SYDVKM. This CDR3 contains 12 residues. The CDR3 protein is CASLRGRTEAFF. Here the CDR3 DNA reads TGTGCCAGCCTCAGGGGACGCACTGAAGCTTTCTTT.

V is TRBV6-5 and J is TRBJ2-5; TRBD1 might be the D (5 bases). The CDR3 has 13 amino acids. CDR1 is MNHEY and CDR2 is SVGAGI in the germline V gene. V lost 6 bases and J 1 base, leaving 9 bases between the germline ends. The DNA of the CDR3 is TGTGCCAGCAGCGCAGGGCCCCAAGAGACCCAGTACTTC. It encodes CASSAGPQETQYF.

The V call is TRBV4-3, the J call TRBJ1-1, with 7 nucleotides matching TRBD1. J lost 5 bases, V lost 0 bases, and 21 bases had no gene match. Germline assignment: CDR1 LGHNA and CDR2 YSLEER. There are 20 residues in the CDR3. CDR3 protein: CASSQDLVGLTGTAETEAFF. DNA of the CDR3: TGCGCCAGCAGCCAAGATTTGGTGGGATTGACCGGGACAGCGGAAACTGAAGCTTTCTTT.

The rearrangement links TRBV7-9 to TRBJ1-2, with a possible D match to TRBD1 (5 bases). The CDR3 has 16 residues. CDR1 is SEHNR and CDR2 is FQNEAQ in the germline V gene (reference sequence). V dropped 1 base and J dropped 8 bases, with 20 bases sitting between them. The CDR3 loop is CASSLVGGSPLGGYTF. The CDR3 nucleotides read TGTGCCAGCAGCTTAGTTGGGGGGTCGCCTTTGGGAGGCTACACCTTC.